What follows describes a single T cell receptor (beta chain). Using a J-beta primer mix together with a sample-barcoded 5' primer, a second PCR was run for roughly 7 to 12 cycles. One entry per CDR3 protein results from TCRdb running MiXCR on the 5' RACE reads. The table has under 1,100,000 distinct CDR3 sequences, about 23% seen once. Germline loops: CDR1 SGHTA, CDR2 FQGTGA. This CDR3 spans 15 amino acids. V shed 1 base, J shed 7 bases, and the junction held 8 bases outside the gene matches. The sample originates from a study of blood T cells in healthy people across ages. These sequences were also reported in another study, on T cells of mothers and their children.

This sequence joins TRBV7-3 and TRBJ2-3; 7 nucleotides agree with TRBD2. This TCR was sampled from a girl aged 2-15 years in good health. Material: blood. CDR3 region: CASSLMAGAPNTQYF. CDR3 nucleotides: TGTGCCAGCAGCTTAATGGCGGGAGCTCCGAATACGCAGTATTTT.